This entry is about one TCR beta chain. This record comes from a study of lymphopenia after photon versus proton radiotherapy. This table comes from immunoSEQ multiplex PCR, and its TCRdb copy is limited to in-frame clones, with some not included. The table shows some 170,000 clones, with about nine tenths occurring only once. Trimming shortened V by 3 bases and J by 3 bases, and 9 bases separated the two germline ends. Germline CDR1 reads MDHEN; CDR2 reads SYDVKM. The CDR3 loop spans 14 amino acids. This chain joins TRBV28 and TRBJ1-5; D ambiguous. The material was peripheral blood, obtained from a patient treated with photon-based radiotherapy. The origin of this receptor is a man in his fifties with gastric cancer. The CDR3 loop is CASSFGRTNQPQHF. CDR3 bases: TGTGCCAGCAGTTTCGGGCGGACCAATCAGCCCCAGCATTTT.